The sequence of this TCR beta chain was determined in a study of cytomegalovirus exposure and HLA in healthy donors. Regarding the study as a whole: TCR beta chains associated with HLA were, in a later analysis, more clonally expanded than equally common others. Reports credit the classifier with highly specific, highly sensitive diagnosis of cytomegalovirus status. On later analysis, the bulk of CMV-associated TCR beta chains appeared to be HLA-restricted.

Use of 60 Vbeta and 13 Jbeta primers characterized the PCR. The table came from immunoSEQ multiplex PCR; TCRdb's copy has only in-frame clones and leaves some out. The data hold under 200,000 clones, with approximately 77% observed a single time. Per the germline V gene, CDR1 is SGDLS and CDR2 is YYNGEE. Trimming removed 0 bases from V and 10 bases from J; junction bases left unmatched: 10. The CDR3 contains 14 residues. In the case of this clone: The antigen remains unidentified.

The J gene is TRBJ2-7, the V gene TRBV9, with TRBD2 matching over 7 bases. The sample was PBMCs. This receptor was obtained from a man in his fifties in good health and CMV-seropositive. This CDR3 is CASSVGSGTFAQYF. The DNA for the CDR3 is TGTGCCAGCAGCGTAGGGAGCGGGACTTTCGCCCAGTACTTC.